In this sample, the clone carrying this T cell receptor beta chain turned up many times. Antigen: not known. This sample is part of a study of CD8 T cells in ankylosing spondylitis. Findings and limits, study-wide: Some of these motif variants have turned up before, in reports on reactive arthritis synovial fluid and blood. Seemingly distinctive of ankylosing spondylitis blood was a TCR beta motif formed by eight highly homologous variants. The disease-linked clones had a CD8+ phenotype and low blood frequencies.

Quantitative 5'-RACE was performed with molecular barcodes, and it yielded the TCR beta libraries. TCRdb reprocessed the 5' RACE reads via MiXCR and lists one record per CDR3 protein. Among 500,000 or so distinct CDR3 sequences listed, 5.3% were seen once. The germline gives CDR1 LGHNA, CDR2 YSLEER. The CDR3 is made up of 17 amino acids. J gave up 4 bases and V 6 bases, and 11 bases lay outside the gene matches. The sequenced material came from blood, either unsorted or a sorted T cell fraction (not recorded which). V usage is TRBV4-3 and J usage is TRBJ2-2, with TRBD2 matching over 10 bases. The receptor comes from a male donor with ankylosing spondylitis. In nucleotides, the CDR3 is TGCGCCAGCAGTCGCCGAACTAGCGGGGAAACCACCGGGGAGCTGTTTTTT. Translating gives CASSRRTSGETTGELFF.